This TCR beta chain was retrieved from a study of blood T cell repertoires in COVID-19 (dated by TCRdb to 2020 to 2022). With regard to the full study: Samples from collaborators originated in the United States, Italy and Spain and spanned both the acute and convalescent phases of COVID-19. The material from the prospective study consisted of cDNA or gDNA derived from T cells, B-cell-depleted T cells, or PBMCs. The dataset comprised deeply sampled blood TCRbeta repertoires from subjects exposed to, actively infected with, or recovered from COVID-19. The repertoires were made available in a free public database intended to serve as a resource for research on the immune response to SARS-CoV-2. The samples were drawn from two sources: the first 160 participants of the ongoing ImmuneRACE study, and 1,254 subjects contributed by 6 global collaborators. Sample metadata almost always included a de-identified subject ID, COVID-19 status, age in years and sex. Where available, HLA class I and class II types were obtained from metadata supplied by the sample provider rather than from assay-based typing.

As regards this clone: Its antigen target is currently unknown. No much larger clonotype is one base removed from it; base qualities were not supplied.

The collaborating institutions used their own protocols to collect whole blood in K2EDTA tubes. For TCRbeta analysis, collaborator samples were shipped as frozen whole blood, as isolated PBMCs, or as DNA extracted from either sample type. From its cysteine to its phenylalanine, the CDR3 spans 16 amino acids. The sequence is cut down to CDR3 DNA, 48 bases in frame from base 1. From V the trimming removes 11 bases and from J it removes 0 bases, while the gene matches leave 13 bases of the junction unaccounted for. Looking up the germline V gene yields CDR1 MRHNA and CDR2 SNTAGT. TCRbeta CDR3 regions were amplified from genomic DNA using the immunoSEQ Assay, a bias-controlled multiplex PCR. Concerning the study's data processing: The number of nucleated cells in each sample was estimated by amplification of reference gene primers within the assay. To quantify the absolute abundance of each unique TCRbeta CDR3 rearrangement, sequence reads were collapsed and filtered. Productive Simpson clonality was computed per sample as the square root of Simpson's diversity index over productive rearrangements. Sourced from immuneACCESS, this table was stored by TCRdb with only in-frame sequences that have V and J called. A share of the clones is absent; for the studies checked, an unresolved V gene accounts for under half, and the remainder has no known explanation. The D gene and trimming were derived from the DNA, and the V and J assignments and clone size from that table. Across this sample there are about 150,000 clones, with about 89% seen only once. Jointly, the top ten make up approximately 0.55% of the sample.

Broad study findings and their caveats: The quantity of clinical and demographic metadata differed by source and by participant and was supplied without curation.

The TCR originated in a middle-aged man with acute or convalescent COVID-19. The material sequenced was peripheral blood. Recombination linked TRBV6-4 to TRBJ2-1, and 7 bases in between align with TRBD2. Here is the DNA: TGTGCCCAGGGTGGGAGGGGCTACCGCTCCTACAATGAGCAGTTCTTC. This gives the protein CAQGGRGYRSYNEQFF.